A single sample is the source of the 31 T cell receptor beta chains below, sequenced in a study of T cell repertoires in cytomegalovirus infection. TCRdb reprocessed the reads with MiXCR, giving one entry per CDR3 protein. The data contain 300,000 or so distinct CDR3 sequences, 8% to 10% of them singletons. The sample comprised PBMCs. Every receptor here comes from a human donor in good health (CMV status not recorded). Some clones in this sample may be carry-over from other donors' samples.

The chain combines TRBV3-1 with TRBJ1-1; D unresolved. CDR3 length: 13 residues. The V end lost 4 bases, the J end lost 4 bases, and 10 bases lay between the germline ends. Germline V gives CDR1 LGHDT, CDR2 YNNKEL (reference sequence). Written as DNA, the CDR3 is TGTGCCAGCAGCCCGGACTCTGCCACTGAAGCTTTCTTT. Its protein is CASSPDSATEAFF.

In this sample, this clonotype turned up a few times. This rearrangement joins TRBV20-1 to TRBJ1-1; D is perhaps TRBD1 (5 bases). The CDR3 totals 13 residues. V was clipped by 0 bases and J by 5 bases, with 10 bases between them. CDR1 and CDR2 (germline): DFQATT, SNEGSKA (reference sequence). CDR3 residues: CSAREGGVTEAFF. CDR3 in DNA: TGCAGTGCTAGAGAAGGAGGGGTTACTGAAGCTTTCTTT.

This clonotype was recorded once. Possible read error: a much larger clone is one base away. In DNA form, the CDR3 reads TGTGCCAGCAGCCGTTTGACAGCTACTGTAGCTAATGAAAAACTGTTTTTT. It yields the protein CASSRLTATVANEKLFF. This chain connects TRBV14 to TRBJ1-4; a possible D gene is TRBD1 (5 bases). Germline loops: CDR1 SGHDN, CDR2 FVKESK. V was pared by 4 bases and J by 3 bases, with 18 bases between. This CDR3 is built from 17 residues.

This clonotype occurred a few times. The V gene is TRBV7-9, the J gene TRBJ2-1; D is ambiguous. This CDR3 spans 14 amino acids. V gave up 7 bases and J gave up 4 bases, with 14 bases separating them. Germline-derived CDR1 and CDR2 are SEHNR and FQNEAQ (reference sequence). CDR3 residues: CASIGREHYNEQFF. CDR3 DNA sequence: TGTGCCAGCATAGGAAGGGAACATTACAATGAGCAGTTCTTC.

This clonotype was found a few times. The chain links TRBV20-1 to TRBJ2-1, with TRBD2 identical over 9 bases. The germline V gene has CDR1 DFQATT and CDR2 SNEGSKA (reference sequence). The CDR3 spans 17 residues. V was clipped by 0 bases and J by 7 bases; unmatched bases: 13. The CDR3 DNA sequence: TGCAGTGCTAGAGATCCCACTAGCGGGTATAGAGGGAATGAGCAGTTCTTC. Translating it yields CSARDPTSGYRGNEQFF.

This clonotype was observed many times. This sequence joins TRBV6-6 and TRBJ2-3; 11 bases agree with TRBD2. Germline values: CDR1 MNHNY, CDR2 SVGAGI (reference sequence). The trim removed 0 bases at V and 4 bases at J, leaving 9 bases unmatched. CDR3 length equals 18 residues. CDR3 DNA sequence: TGTGCCAGCAGTTACTCGACCGGGACTAGCGGTTGGGCAGATACGCAGTATTTT. It is translated as CASSYSTGTSGWADTQYF.

The rearrangement links TRBV5-1 to TRBJ2-7; TRBD2 agrees at 7 bases. Germline assignment: CDR1 SGHRS and CDR2 YFSETQ. The CDR3 totals 12 residues. Germline trimming cut 5 bases from V and 3 bases from J; bases unmatched to any gene: 2. As DNA, the CDR3 is TGCGCCAGCAGAAGCGGGAACTACGAGCAGTACTTC. This codes for CASRSGNYEQYF.

This clonotype was seen ten or more times. The chain combines TRBV7-2 with TRBJ2-2; 8 bases map to TRBD1. Germline V gene lookup returns CDR1 SGHTA and CDR2 FQGNSA. J was trimmed by 5 bases and V by 3 bases; bases with no gene match: 5. The CDR3 contains 15 residues. DNA of the CDR3: TGTGCCAGCAGCTTCGCAGGGGGCGAAACCGGGGAGCTGTTTTTT. The encoded protein is CASSFAGGETGELFF.

The CDR3: CASSFERGTYNEQFF. The CDR3 nucleotides read TGTGCCAGCAGTTTTGAGCGGGGGACCTACAATGAGCAGTTCTTC. The chain has TRBV28 and TRBJ2-1, with 8 bases that match TRBD2. The V gene end was trimmed by 3 bases and the J gene end by 2 bases; junction bases not matched to a gene: 3. CDR3 length equals 15 residues. Germline V gives CDR1 MDHEN, CDR2 SYDVKM.

This clonotype was detected a few times. The V call is TRBV7-9, the J call TRBJ2-7; perhaps TRBD1 as D (5 bases). Germline CDR1 and CDR2: SEHNR and FQNEAQ (reference sequence). This CDR3 has 12 residues. V lost 1 base to trimming and J lost 7 bases, with 8 bases between them. The CDR3 reads CASSLGTLEQYV. The CDR3 DNA reads TGTGCCAGCAGCTTAGGGACACTGGAGCAGTACGTC.

This clonotype was detected ten times or more. This chain links TRBV9 with TRBJ1-1; maybe TRBD1 (5 bases). Trimming shortened V by 0 bases and J by 4 bases, and 10 bases separated the two germline ends. CDR1 is SGDLS and CDR2 is YYNGEE in the germline V gene. This CDR3 spans 14 amino acids. The CDR3 is CASSVVEGSTEAFF. For the CDR3, the DNA is TGTGCCAGCAGCGTAGTCGAGGGGAGCACTGAAGCTTTCTTT. Full variable domain (rest looked up from reference TRBV9 and TRBJ1-1): DSGVTQTPKHLITATGQRVTLRCSPRSGDLSVYWYQQSLDQGLQFLIQYYNGEERAKGNILERFSAQQFPDLHSELNLSSLELGDSALYFCASSVVEGSTEAFFGQGTRLTVV.

Ten or more counts support this clonotype. DNA of the CDR3: TGTGCCATCAAAGGGGGTCTCACTGAAGCTTTCTTT. Protein sequence: CAIKGGLTEAFF. The chain combines TRBV10-3 with TRBJ1-1; weak D call: TRBD1 (6 bases). The CDR3 contains 12 residues. V lost 7 bases and J 4 bases, leaving 10 bases between the germline ends. CDR1 and CDR2 (germline): ENHRY, SYGVKD.

This clonotype was picked up many times. The V and J genes are TRBV29-1 and TRBJ1-1, with 8 bases lining up with TRBD1. The CDR3 contains 12 residues. Germline CDR1 SQVTM, CDR2 ANQGSEA. Trimming took 4 bases from V and 3 from J; bases not matched to a gene: 1. The CDR3, as DNA: TGCAGCGTTGCAGGGGGCTACACTGAAGCTTTCTTT. Amino acid sequence: CSVAGGYTEAFF.

Ten or more counts support this clonotype. The V and J genes are TRBV20-1 and TRBJ1-1; D is unresolved. Germline CDR1 DFQATT, CDR2 SNEGSKA (reference sequence). Trimming removed 3 bases from V and 3 bases from J, with 14 bases in between. The CDR3 totals 14 residues. The CDR3 region is CSAREGGRDTEAFF. DNA of the CDR3: TGCAGTGCTAGGGAAGGTGGTAGGGACACTGAAGCTTTCTTT.

There are many counts of this clonotype. This sequence joins TRBV7-9 and TRBJ2-3, with D perhaps TRBD1 or TRBD2 (6 bases each). Trimming took 2 bases from V and 1 from J, leaving 10 bases between them. Germline values: CDR1 SEHNR, CDR2 FQNEAQ (reference sequence). The CDR3 is 15 residues long. In DNA, the CDR3 is TGTGCCAGCAGCTTAAAGGGGGGAGGCACAGATACGCAGTATTTT. Its protein is CASSLKGGGTDTQYF.

At least ten counts were recorded for this clonotype. V is TRBV19 and J is TRBJ1-1; 9 nucleotides align to TRBD1. V lost 4 bases to trimming and J lost 1 base; unmatched junction nucleotides: 4. Germline V CDR1 and CDR2: LNHDA, SQIVND (reference sequence). There are 15 residues in the CDR3. CDR3: CASSKKDRGNTEAFF. For the CDR3, the DNA is TGTGCCAGTAGTAAAAAGGACAGGGGGAACACTGAAGCTTTCTTT.

This clonotype was detected many times. The chain employs TRBV28 and TRBJ2-1, with 8 bases aligning to TRBD2. This CDR3 is 15 amino acids long. Losses at the gene ends were 2 bases for V and 4 bases for J; bases not matched to a gene: 4. The germline gives CDR1 MDHEN, CDR2 SYDVKM. CDR3 bases: TGTGCCAGCAGTTTAGGCGGGAGGTATTACAATGAGCAGTTCTTC. Translated: CASSLGGRYYNEQFF.

This clonotype was recorded many times. Here the CDR3 reads CASSVGPSGGEETQYF. As DNA, the CDR3 is TGTGCCAGCAGCGTGGGACCTAGCGGGGGGGAAGAGACCCAGTACTTC. The chain has TRBV9 and TRBJ2-5; 12 nucleotides agree with TRBD2. CDR3 length: 16 residues. V lost 2 bases, J lost 3 bases, and 5 bases stayed unmatched. Germline CDR1 is SGDLS and CDR2 is YYNGEE.

This clonotype has a handful of counts. The genes are TRBV20-1 and TRBJ2-7, with TRBD2 matching 9 bases. Germline values: CDR1 DFQATT, CDR2 SNEGSKA (reference sequence). CDR3 size: 11 residues. V trimming: 8 bases; J trimming: 2 bases; junction bases outside the gene matches: 1. The CDR3 region has the DNA TGCAGTTGCGGGGGGGCCTACGAGCAGTACTTC. Amino acids: CSCGGAYEQYF.

At least ten counts were recorded for this clonotype. The rearrangement uses TRBV19 and TRBJ2-2, with 9 bases aligning to TRBD2. V dropped 5 bases and J dropped 2; count of bases not matched to a gene: 6. Germline V CDR1 and CDR2: LNHDA, SQIVND (reference sequence). The CDR3 has 16 amino acids. The CDR3 here is CASSRTRGGNTGELFF. The CDR3 DNA follows: TGTGCCAGTAGTCGGACGCGGGGGGGTAACACCGGGGAGCTGTTTTTT.

This clonotype was detected ten times or more. The chain couples TRBV6-5 to TRBJ2-2; 8 nucleotides align to TRBD1. CDR1 is MNHEY and CDR2 is SVGAGI in the germline V gene. The J segment lost 6 bases and the V segment lost 3 bases, leaving 6 bases of the junction unmatched. The CDR3 is 15 amino acids. CDR3 coding DNA: TGTGCCAGCAGTTATACGACAGGGGACCCCGGGGAGCTGTTTTTT. Translated: CASSYTTGDPGELFF.

There are a few counts of this clonotype. This chain connects TRBV18 to TRBJ2-1; possible D gene TRBD1, 5 bases. The V gene's germline CDR1 is KGHSH and CDR2 LQKENI. The ends were cut back, 0 bases at V and 4 bases at J, with 16 bases in the middle. There are 17 residues in the CDR3. The CDR3: CASSPPRQTVGYNEQFF. The CDR3 nucleotides are TGTGCCAGCTCACCACCCCGACAGACAGTGGGTTACAATGAGCAGTTCTTC.

This clonotype was detected ten times or more. The V and J genes are TRBV7-8 and TRBJ1-1; D is perhaps TRBD1 (5 bases). Germline assignment: CDR1 SGHVS and CDR2 FQNEAQ. This CDR3 region has 16 residues. V dropped 1 base and J dropped 11 bases, with 23 bases sitting between them. CDR3 amino acids: CASSLVRPQGWGMAFF. The CDR3, as DNA: TGTGCCAGCAGCTTAGTAAGGCCCCAGGGATGGGGGATGGCTTTCTTT.

This clonotype was counted at least ten times. V is TRBV7-2 and J is TRBJ2-1, with D tentatively TRBD1 (5 bases). Germline CDR1 and CDR2: SGHTA and FQGNSA. The ends were cut back, 0 bases at V and 5 bases at J, with 11 bases in the middle. This CDR3 contains 15 residues. The CDR3 reads CASSLATVTNNEQFF. The DNA of the CDR3 is TGTGCCAGCAGCTTAGCGACAGTAACCAACAATGAGCAGTTCTTC.

This clonotype was observed many times. The genes are TRBV7-6 and TRBJ1-5, with unresolved D. CDR1 is SGHVS, CDR2 FNYEAQ, per germline. The CDR3 has 16 amino acids. The V end was cut by 1 base, the J end by 2 bases, with 12 bases between. The CDR3 is CASSLGGRGGNQPQHF. CDR3 nucleotide sequence: TGTGCCAGCAGCTTAGGTGGTCGCGGGGGCAATCAGCCCCAGCATTTT. Together with reference TRBV7-6 and TRBJ1-5, the CDR3 gives the full variable domain: GAGVSQSPRYKVTKRGQDVALRCDPISGHVSLYWYRQALGQGPEFLTYFNYEAQQDKSGLPNDRFSAERPEGSISTLTIQRTEQRDSAMYRCASSLGGRGGNQPQHFGDGTRLSIL.

This clonotype was counted at least ten times. The rearrangement links TRBV6-2 or TRBV6-3 to TRBJ2-2; perhaps D is TRBD1 or TRBD2 (5 bases each). The length of the CDR3 is 16 residues. Germline V gene data show CDR1 as MNHEY and CDR2 as SVGEGT. V gave up 10 bases and J gave up 5 bases, with 23 bases separating them. As DNA, the CDR3 is TGTGCCACCCTTTCAACACGGGGCAGGGCAACCGGGGAGCTGTTTTTT. This gives the protein CATLSTRGRATGELFF.

This clonotype came up many times. The chain uses TRBV6-6 and TRBJ2-2; the D gene could be TRBD1 or TRBD2 (6 bases each). The CDR3 spans 15 residues. Germline CDR1 and CDR2: MNHNY and SVGAGI (reference sequence). Trimming cost V 4 bases and J 4 bases, with 13 bases left between them. DNA for the CDR3: TGTGCCAGCAGTTCTAGGGGGGTATCCACCGGGGAGCTGTTTTTT. Amino acids: CASSSRGVSTGELFF.

This clonotype was seen at least ten times. The chain couples TRBV7-2 to TRBJ1-2; D is unresolved. V shed 4 bases and J shed 5 bases, with 14 bases lying between them. Germline V gene lookup returns CDR1 SGHTA and CDR2 FQGNSA. The CDR3 extends over 14 amino acids. CDR3 sequence reads: CASSSELTGYGYTF. Here the CDR3 DNA reads TGTGCCAGCAGCTCAGAGTTAACGGGGTATGGCTACACCTTC. Variable domain in full (rest from reference TRBV7-2 and TRBJ1-2): GAGVSQSPSNKVTEKGKDVELRCDPISGHTALYWYRQSLGQGLEFLIYFQGNSAPDKSGLPSDRFSAERTGGSVSTLTIQRTQQEDSAVYLCASSSELTGYGYTFGSGTRLTVV.

In its sample, this clonotype was seen a few times. The chain recombines TRBV12-3 or TRBV12-4 with TRBJ2-5, with D tentatively TRBD1 (6 bases). With 5 bases removed from V and 3 bases from J, the gap between germline ends came to 16 bases. This CDR3 comprises 15 residues. CDR3 loop: CASSNQQGVEETQYF. In nucleotides, the CDR3 is TGTGCCAGCAGTAATCAACAGGGCGTAGAAGAGACCCAGTACTTC.

Only a few counts were recorded for this clonotype. The chain has TRBV14 and TRBJ2-7; D ambiguous. This CDR3 comprises 15 residues. CDR1 SGHDN and CDR2 FVKESK come from the germline V gene. The V and J ends lost 1 base and 3 bases respectively, with 13 bases between them. CDR3 in amino acids: CASSQGKGVNYEQYF. CDR3 nucleotides: TGTGCCAGCAGCCAAGGGAAAGGAGTTAACTACGAGCAGTACTTC.

This clonotype has only a few counts. This sequence joins TRBV14 and TRBJ2-7; D may be TRBD2 (5 bases). The CDR3 has 17 residues. V was shortened by 3 bases and J by 0 bases, with 18 bases between the two germline ends. CDR1 and CDR2 from the germline V gene are SGHDN and FVKESK. This CDR3 is CASSQDGNGRSSYEQYF. CDR3 DNA sequence: TGTGCCAGCAGCCAGGACGGGAATGGCAGGAGCTCCTACGAGCAGTACTTC.